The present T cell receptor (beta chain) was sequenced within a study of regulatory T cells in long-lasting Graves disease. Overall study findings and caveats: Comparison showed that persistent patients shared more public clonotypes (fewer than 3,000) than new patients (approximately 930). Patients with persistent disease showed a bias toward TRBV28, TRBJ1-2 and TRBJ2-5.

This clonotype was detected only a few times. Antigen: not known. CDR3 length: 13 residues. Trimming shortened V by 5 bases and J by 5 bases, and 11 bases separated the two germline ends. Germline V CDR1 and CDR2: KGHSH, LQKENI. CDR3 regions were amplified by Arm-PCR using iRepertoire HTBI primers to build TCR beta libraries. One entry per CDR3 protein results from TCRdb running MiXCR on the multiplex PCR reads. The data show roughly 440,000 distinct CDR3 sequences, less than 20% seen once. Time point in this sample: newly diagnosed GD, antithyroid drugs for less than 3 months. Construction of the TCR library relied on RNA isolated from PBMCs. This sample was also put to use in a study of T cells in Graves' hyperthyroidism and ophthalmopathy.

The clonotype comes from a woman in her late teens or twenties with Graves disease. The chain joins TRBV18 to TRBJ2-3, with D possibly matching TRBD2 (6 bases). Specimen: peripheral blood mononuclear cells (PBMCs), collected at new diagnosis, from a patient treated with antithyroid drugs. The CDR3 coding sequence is TGTGCCAGCTCAGGGGGACTGCTAGATACGCAGTATTTT. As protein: CASSGGLLDTQYF.